The 17 T cell receptor beta chains presented below share a single source sample, sequenced in a study of technical replicates of blood from several donors. TCRdb's table, derived via immunoSEQ multiplex PCR, lists solely in-frame clones and lacks some. The data hold 98,000 or so clones, with 95% observed a single time. Material for sequencing was T cells isolated from PBMCs. The receptor source for this set is a human donor in good health.

This sequence joins TRBV4-2 and TRBJ2-1, with D perhaps matching TRBD2 (5 bases). V lost 2 bases and J 8 bases, leaving 19 bases between the germline ends. Germline assignment: CDR1 LGHNA and CDR2 YNFKEQ. This CDR3 has 16 amino acids. The CDR3 bases are TGTGCCAGCAGCCAAACTGGACTCCTTAGTAATGATGAGCAGTTCTTC. Translated: CASSQTGLLSNDEQFF.

J is TRBJ2-1 and V is TRBV21-1; the D call in the table, TRBD2, was not verified against the DNA. TRBV21-1 corresponds to a pseudogene. The CDR3 sequence is 14 residues long. The CDR3 sequence: CASSTGCGGDEQFF. CDR3 sequence (DNA): TGTGCCAGCAGCACAGGTTGCGGCGGGGATGAGCAGTTCTTC.

The J gene is TRBJ2-5, the V gene TRBV4-2, with D possibly matching TRBD2 (6 bases). V was clipped by 4 bases and J by 5 bases, with 14 bases between them. CDR3 length equals 14 residues. Germline values: CDR1 LGHNA, CDR2 YNFKEQ. CDR3 sequence reads: CASSRWVAEETQYF. The DNA for the CDR3 is TGTGCCAGCAGCCGGTGGGTAGCGGAGGAGACCCAGTACTTC.

The CDR3 sequence is CASSMRTGTENEKLFF. In nucleotides, the CDR3 is TGTGCCAGCAGCATGCGGACCGGGACAGAGAATGAAAAACTGTTTTTT. The genes are TRBV9 and TRBJ1-4, with 7 bases identical to TRBD1. The V segment lost 4 bases and the J segment 5 bases; nucleotides outside the gene matches: 11. The CDR3 contains 16 residues. Germline V lookup: CDR1 SGDLS, CDR2 YYNGEE.

This rearrangement joins TRBV5-1 to TRBJ1-4; TRBD1 is a possible D gene (6 bases). Trimming pared 4 bases from V and 2 bases from J, leaving 12 bases between. This CDR3 has 15 residues. Germline V gene data show CDR1 as SGHRS and CDR2 as YFSETQ. CDR3: CASSPWGGTNEKLFF. In DNA form, the CDR3 reads TGCGCCAGCAGCCCATGGGGGGGCACTAATGAAAAACTGTTTTTT.

V and J are TRBV4-1 and TRBJ2-5; 7 positions match TRBD2. The CDR3 spans 15 residues. V was pared by 0 bases and J by 4 bases, with 5 bases of the junction left unmatched. CDR1 is MGHRA, CDR2 YSYEKL, per germline. This chain's CDR3 is CASSQEFGGRETQYF. For the CDR3, the DNA is TGCGCCAGCAGCCAAGAGTTCGGGGGGAGAGAGACCCAGTACTTC.

This chain links TRBV29-1 with TRBJ2-1; 11 positions agree with TRBD2. The V gene's germline CDR1 is SQVTM and CDR2 ANQGSEA. V shed 7 bases and J 12 bases; nucleotides not matched to a gene: 17. This CDR3 is 15 amino acids long. The CDR3 bases are TGCAGCGACCCCCCCCTAGCGGGAGGAACTACCGGGCAGTTCTTC. Translated: CSDPPLAGGTTGQFF.

The genes are TRBV11-3 and TRBJ2-1; the match to TRBD2 covers 9 bases. The V gene end was trimmed by 1 base and the J gene end by 0 bases; junction bases not matched to a gene: 4. CDR3 length equals 17 residues. Germline assignment: CDR1 SGHNT and CDR2 YENEEA. The DNA for the CDR3 is TGTGCCAGCAGCTTAGGGCTTAGCGGGGGCTCCTACAATGAGCAGTTCTTC. Its translation is CASSLGLSGGSYNEQFF.

This clone was detected a few times. The junction departs from germline at one end; a sequencing error may be responsible. This chain uses TRBV18 with TRBJ1-1; TRBD1 is a possible D gene (6 bases). The V gene's germline CDR1 is KGHSH and CDR2 LQKENI. The CDR3 is 13 amino acids. CDR3 nucleotides: TGTGCCAGCTCCCCACGGGGGCACACTGAAGCTTTCTTT. Translation: CASSPRGHTEAFF.

The chain joins TRBV19 to TRBJ2-5; 12 positions match TRBD1. The ends lost 10 bases at V and 13 bases at J; junction bases unmatched: 7. This CDR3 is 11 amino acids long. Germline V gene lookup returns CDR1 LNHDA and CDR2 SQIVND (reference sequence). The CDR3 coding sequence is TGTGCCACCAGGGGACAGGGGGCCTTGTACTTC. Amino acids: CATRGQGALYF.

The genes are TRBV4-1 and TRBJ2-7; 12 bases align to TRBD2. The germline V gene has CDR1 MGHRA and CDR2 YSYEKL. This CDR3 contains 16 residues. With 4 bases clipped from V and 2 bases from J, the junction kept 6 bases outside the gene matches. CDR3 region: CASSLWTSGTPYEQYF. DNA of the CDR3: TGCGCCAGCAGCCTGTGGACTAGCGGGACCCCCTACGAGCAGTACTTC.

The CDR3, as DNA: TGTGCCAGTAGTTGGGACAGGGCTACTGGAAACACCATATATTTT. It translates to CASSWDRATGNTIYF. The chain has TRBV19 and TRBJ1-3, with TRBD1 matching 9 bases. J gave up 2 bases and V 5 bases, and 4 bases lay outside the gene matches. Per germline, CDR1 LNHDA and CDR2 SQIVND (reference sequence). There are 15 residues in the CDR3.

The chain carries TRBV27 and TRBJ2-1; D is undetermined. Looked up from germline, CDR1 is MNHEY and CDR2 is SMNVEV (reference sequence). The V end was cut by 3 bases, the J end by 6 bases, with 9 bases between. This CDR3 has 13 amino acids. This chain's CDR3 is CASSFGPVNEQFF. CDR3 nucleotide sequence: TGTGCCAGCAGTTTTGGTCCGGTCAATGAGCAGTTCTTC.

The chain employs TRBV10-3 and TRBJ1-5, with D unresolved. With 6 bases removed from V and 0 bases from J, the gap between germline ends came to 6 bases. The CDR3 runs 13 residues. From germline, CDR1 is ENHRY and CDR2 SYGVKD. The CDR3 protein is CAISLDSNQPQHF. The CDR3 nucleotides are TGTGCCATCAGCCTAGATAGCAATCAGCCCCAGCATTTT.

This clone was seen more than once but under ten times. CDR3 nucleotide sequence: TGTGCCAGCAGCCGGATGACAGCTGAAGCTTTCTTT. Translated: CASSRMTAEAFF. This sequence joins TRBV7-6 and TRBJ1-1; D is perhaps TRBD1 (5 bases). This CDR3 is 12 amino acids long. The V end was cut by 5 bases, the J end by 6 bases, with 10 bases between. From germline, CDR1 is SGHVS and CDR2 FNYEAQ.

This clone was seen just once. The chain carries TRBV11-2 and TRBJ2-5, with 7 bases matching TRBD2. The CDR3 is 16 amino acids. The V segment lost 5 bases and the J segment 6 bases; nucleotides outside the gene matches: 15. Germline values: CDR1 SGHAT, CDR2 FQNNGV. The CDR3: CASSTIVGRKMKTQYF. The CDR3 DNA reads TGTGCCAGCAGCACGATCGTCGGGAGGAAGATGAAGACCCAGTACTTC.

The chain uses TRBV5-1 and TRBJ2-2, with D uncertain. The V end was cut by 3 bases, the J end by 5 bases, with 11 bases between. This CDR3 is built from 14 residues. The germline V gene has CDR1 SGHRS and CDR2 YFSETQ. CDR3 DNA: TGCGCCAGCAGCTCCGACACCCCTACCGGGGAGCTGTTTTTT. Protein product: CASSSDTPTGELFF.